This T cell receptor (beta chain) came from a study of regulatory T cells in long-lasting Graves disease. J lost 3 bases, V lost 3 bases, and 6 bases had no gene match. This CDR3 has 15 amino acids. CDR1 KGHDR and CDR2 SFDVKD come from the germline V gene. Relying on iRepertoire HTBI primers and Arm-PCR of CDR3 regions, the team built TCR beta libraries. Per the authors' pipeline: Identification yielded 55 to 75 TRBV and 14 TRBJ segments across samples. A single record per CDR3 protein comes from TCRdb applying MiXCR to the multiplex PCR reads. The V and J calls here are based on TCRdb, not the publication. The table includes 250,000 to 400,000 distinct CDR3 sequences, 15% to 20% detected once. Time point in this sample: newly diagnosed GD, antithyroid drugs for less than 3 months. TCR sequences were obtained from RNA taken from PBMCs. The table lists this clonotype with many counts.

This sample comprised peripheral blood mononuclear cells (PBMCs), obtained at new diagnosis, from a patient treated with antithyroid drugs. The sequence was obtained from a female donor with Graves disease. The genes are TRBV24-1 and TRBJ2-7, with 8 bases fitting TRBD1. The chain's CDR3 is CATSDQTGAFYEQYF. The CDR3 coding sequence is TGTGCCACCAGTGATCAGACAGGGGCCTTCTACGAGCAGTACTTC.